Listed below are T cell receptor beta chains from one sample, sequenced in a study of T cells after yellow fever vaccination. TCRdb processed the 5' RACE reads anew with MiXCR; each CDR3 protein has one entry. Here the sample spans roughly 300,000 distinct CDR3 sequences, around 6.8% being singletons. Sequenced here: PBMCs, sampled about 41 days after the first yellow fever vaccination. The receptor set was obtained from a man younger than 35 who received the YFV17D yellow fever vaccine. Each CDR3 is given with its conserved first and last residue. Each record gives: CDR3 protein, CDR3 DNA, J gene, clone size, V gene, D gene. D genes are given only for firm matches. Clone size is shown for a subset of rows, as once, few, many or a class of expanded clone.

CDR3: CASSLRGDSTGELFF
DNA: TGCGCCAGCAGCTTGCGCGGGGACAGCACCGGGGAGCTGTTTTTT
J: TRBJ2-2
size: NA
V: TRBV5-1
D: NA

CDR3: CASSYSGTAMNTEAFF
DNA: TGTGCCAGCAGTTACTCTGGGACAGCGATGAACACTGAAGCTTTCTTT
J: TRBJ1-1
size: many
V: TRBV6-2/TRBV6-3
D: TRBD1

CDR3: CASSYSGEQPQHF
DNA: TGTGCCAGCAGTTACTCGGGAGAGCAGCCCCAGCATTTT
J: TRBJ1-5
size: NA
V: TRBV6-5
D: NA

CDR3: CASSPGGRTGELFF
DNA: TGTGCCAGCAGCCCCGGGGGGCGCACCGGGGAGCTGTTTTTT
J: TRBJ2-2
size: many
V: TRBV11-2
D: NA

CDR3: CASFPAGIGDTQYF
DNA: TGTGCCAGCTTCCCCGCCGGCATAGGAGATACGCAGTATTTT
J: TRBJ2-3
size: many
V: TRBV12-3/TRBV12-4
D: NA

CDR3: CASSFSLAGGLQGSGEQFF
DNA: TGTGCCAGCAGCTTTTCCCTAGCGGGGGGCCTTCAAGGCTCGGGCGAGCAGTTCTTC
J: TRBJ2-1
size: many
V: TRBV11-1
D: TRBD2

CDR3: CASSFSGGNYGYTF
DNA: TGTGCCAGCAGCTTCTCGGGAGGGAACTATGGCTACACCTTC
J: TRBJ1-2
size: NA
V: TRBV9
D: NA

CDR3: CASSLVVGSDTQYF
DNA: TGTGCCAGCAGCTTAGTCGTGGGATCGGATACGCAGTATTTT
J: TRBJ2-3
size: NA
V: TRBV7-9
D: NA

CDR3: CAISVGGPETQYF
DNA: TGTGCCATCAGTGTAGGGGGTCCGGAGACCCAGTACTTC
J: TRBJ2-5
size: NA
V: TRBV10-3
D: NA

CDR3: CASSYRLAGPSANTGELFF
DNA: TGTGCCAGCAGTTATCGACTAGCGGGACCTTCTGCTAACACCGGGGAGCTGTTTTTT
J: TRBJ2-2
size: NA
V: TRBV6-5
D: TRBD2

CDR3: CASNYGPSTDTQYF
DNA: TGTGCCAGCAATTACGGACCTAGCACAGATACGCAGTATTTT
J: TRBJ2-3
size: NA
V: TRBV28
D: NA

CDR3: CASTQQGAEQFF
DNA: TGTGCCAGCACCCAACAGGGGGCTGAGCAGTTCTTC
J: TRBJ2-1
size: once
V: TRBV12-3/TRBV12-4
D: TRBD1

CDR3: CASSFHVMGFSNQPQHF
DNA: TGTGCCAGCAGTTTCCATGTGATGGGATTTAGCAATCAGCCCCAGCATTTT
J: TRBJ1-5
size: few
V: TRBV12-3/TRBV12-4
D: NA

CDR3: CASSLLGSTEAFF
DNA: TGTGCCAGCAGCTTGCTAGGGAGCACTGAAGCTTTCTTT
J: TRBJ1-1
size: few
V: TRBV5-6
D: NA

CDR3: CASSPPGTYVSGANVLTF
DNA: TGTGCCAGCTCACCGCCTGGGACATACGTATCTGGGGCCAACGTCCTGACTTTC
J: TRBJ2-6
size: many
V: TRBV18
D: NA

CDR3: CASSSPIRTGIGNEQFF
DNA: TGTGCCAGCAGTTCACCGATAAGGACAGGGATTGGCAATGAGCAGTTCTTC
J: TRBJ2-1
size: NA
V: TRBV12-3/TRBV12-4
D: TRBD1

CDR3: CASSLGRPDTQYF
DNA: TGCGCCAGCAGCTTGGGTAGGCCAGATACGCAGTATTTT
J: TRBJ2-3
size: NA
V: TRBV5-1
D: NA

CDR3: CASSFGPTEAFF
DNA: TGCGCCAGCAGCTTCGGGCCCACTGAAGCTTTCTTT
J: TRBJ1-1
size: many
V: TRBV5-1
D: NA

CDR3: CSASRGLVSNQPQHF
DNA: TGCAGTGCTAGCCGGGGATTAGTTAGCAATCAGCCCCAGCATTTT
J: TRBJ1-5
size: many
V: TRBV20-1
D: NA

CDR3: CASSWGTGTQYF
DNA: TGTGCCAGCAGCTGGGGGACAGGGACCCAGTACTTC
J: TRBJ2-5
size: NA
V: TRBV5-4
D: TRBD1

CDR3: CSARDQDREQFF
DNA: TGCAGTGCTAGAGATCAGGACAGAGAGCAGTTCTTC
J: TRBJ2-1
size: few
V: TRBV20-1
D: NA

CDR3: CASSLAGQGAVQPQHF
DNA: TGTGCCAGCAGCTTAGCGGGGCAGGGGGCCGTACAGCCCCAGCATTTT
J: TRBJ1-5
size: NA
V: TRBV7-9
D: TRBD1

CDR3: CASSWRRRYEQYF
DNA: TGTGCCAGCAGTTGGAGAAGGAGGTACGAGCAGTACTTC
J: TRBJ2-7
size: many
V: TRBV12-3/TRBV12-4
D: NA

CDR3: CASSDSGGGDEQFF
DNA: TGTGCCAGCAGTGACTCAGGAGGGGGGGATGAGCAGTTCTTC
J: TRBJ2-1
size: NA
V: TRBV6-4
D: NA

CDR3: CSANRVVEEKLFF
DNA: TGCAGTGCTAACCGGGTCGTTGAGGAAAAACTGTTTTTT
J: TRBJ1-4
size: many
V: TRBV20-1
D: NA

CDR3: CASSQDGGNTGELFF
DNA: TGCGCCAGCAGCCAAGACGGGGGGAACACCGGGGAGCTGTTTTTT
J: TRBJ2-2
size: many
V: TRBV4-3
D: NA

CDR3: CASSPWAANTEAFF
DNA: TGTGCCAGCAGTCCCTGGGCGGCGAACACTGAAGCTTTCTTT
J: TRBJ1-1
size: few
V: TRBV28
D: NA

CDR3: CASSSTFARNSPLHF
DNA: TGTGCCAGCAGCTCCACCTTTGCCAGAAATTCACCCCTCCACTTT
J: TRBJ1-6
size: few
V: TRBV7-6
D: NA

CDR3: CASSLGGPGQGASEQFF
DNA: TGTGCCAGCAGCTTAGGGGGCCCGGGACAGGGGGCGAGTGAGCAGTTCTTC
J: TRBJ2-1
size: many
V: TRBV7-2
D: TRBD1

CDR3: CSKPKSGVGTDTQYF
DNA: TGCAGCAAACCTAAAAGCGGGGTAGGAACAGATACGCAGTATTTT
J: TRBJ2-3
size: NA
V: TRBV29-1
D: TRBD2

CDR3: CAIRISGANTGELFF
DNA: TGTGCCATCAGGATTAGCGGCGCGAACACCGGGGAGCTGTTTTTT
J: TRBJ2-2
size: few
V: TRBV10-3
D: NA

CDR3: CASSLTGGADTQYF
DNA: TGTGCCAGCAGTTTGACAGGGGGCGCAGATACGCAGTATTTT
J: TRBJ2-3
size: few
V: TRBV12-3/TRBV12-4
D: TRBD1

CDR3: CASSSLRGHRETQYF
DNA: TGTGCCAGCAGCTCCCTCCGGGGACACCGGGAGACCCAGTACTTC
J: TRBJ2-5
size: few
V: TRBV6-1
D: NA

CDR3: CASSLGSGQFF
DNA: TGTGCCAGCAGCTTGGGGAGTGGGCAGTTCTTC
J: TRBJ2-1
size: many
V: TRBV12-3/TRBV12-4
D: NA

CDR3: CAYGGGGFQETQYF
DNA: TGTGCCTACGGGGGCGGGGGGTTCCAAGAGACCCAGTACTTC
J: TRBJ2-5
size: NA
V: TRBV5-4
D: TRBD2

CDR3: CASSRPGQGGFAPLHF
DNA: TGTGCCAGCAGTAGACCGGGACAGGGAGGCTTTGCGCCCCTCCACTTT
J: TRBJ1-6
size: NA
V: TRBV6-2/TRBV6-3
D: TRBD1

CDR3: CASRPGQGAYNEQFF
DNA: TGTGCCAGCAGACCTGGCCAGGGCGCCTACAATGAGCAGTTCTTC
J: TRBJ2-1
size: few
V: TRBV12-3/TRBV12-4
D: NA

CDR3: CSVSDREETQYF
DNA: TGCAGTGTCTCGGACAGGGAGGAGACCCAGTACTTC
J: TRBJ2-5
size: NA
V: TRBV20-1
D: TRBD1

CDR3: CASSFEDSQETQYF
DNA: TGCGCCAGCAGCTTCGAGGACAGCCAAGAGACCCAGTACTTC
J: TRBJ2-5
size: NA
V: TRBV5-1
D: NA

CDR3: CASSYESYGYTF
DNA: TGTGCCAGCAGCTATGAATCCTATGGCTACACCTTC
J: TRBJ1-2
size: few
V: TRBV7-9
D: NA

CDR3: CASSQELIQRGYNEQFF
DNA: TGTGCCAGCAGCCAAGAACTCATCCAGCGGGGGTACAATGAGCAGTTCTTC
J: TRBJ2-1
size: NA
V: TRBV14
D: TRBD2

CDR3: CASRDSGHLVGYTF
DNA: TGTGCCAGCAGGGACTCGGGACACCTAGTCGGCTACACCTTC
J: TRBJ1-2
size: few
V: TRBV6-5
D: NA

CDR3: CASSKDSVANTGELFF
DNA: TGTGCCAGCAGTAAGGACAGCGTTGCGAACACCGGGGAGCTGTTTTTT
J: TRBJ2-2
size: NA
V: TRBV2
D: NA

CDR3: CASLTGGRSNEQFF
DNA: TGTGCCAGTCTCACAGGAGGCCGAAGCAATGAGCAGTTCTTC
J: TRBJ2-1
size: NA
V: TRBV18
D: NA

CDR3: CASSQRDGEQQYF
DNA: TGTGCCAGCAGTCAGAGGGACGGCGAGCAGCAGTACTTC
J: TRBJ2-7
size: few
V: TRBV9
D: NA

CDR3: CSPTIPRWGANTEAFF
DNA: TGCAGCCCCACGATCCCGCGATGGGGGGCGAACACTGAAGCTTTCTTT
J: TRBJ1-1
size: few
V: TRBV20-1
D: NA

CDR3: CASSLNLGGELFF
DNA: TGTGCCAGCAGCTTAAACCTAGGCGGGGAGCTGTTTTTT
J: TRBJ2-2
size: many
V: TRBV7-2
D: NA

CDR3: CASSPRRLWYGYTF
DNA: TGTGCCAGCAGCCCCAGGCGCCTCTGGTATGGCTACACCTTC
J: TRBJ1-2
size: NA
V: TRBV5-6
D: NA

CDR3: CSAPEDQETQYF
DNA: TGCAGTGCCCCCGAGGACCAAGAGACCCAGTACTTC
J: TRBJ2-5
size: few
V: TRBV20-1
D: NA

CDR3: CSARDSYNSPLHF
DNA: TGCAGTGCTCGGGACTCCTATAATTCACCCCTCCACTTT
J: TRBJ1-6
size: many
V: TRBV20-1
D: NA

CDR3: CASSFYRGGDYEQYF
DNA: TGTGCCAGCAGCTTCTACCGTGGGGGCGACTACGAGCAGTACTTC
J: TRBJ2-7
size: NA
V: TRBV11-2
D: NA

CDR3: CASIEQGTKNIQYF
DNA: TGCGCCAGCATTGAGCAAGGGACCAAAAACATTCAGTACTTC
J: TRBJ2-4
size: NA
V: TRBV10-1
D: NA